The 17 T cell receptor beta chains below all came from one sample that was sequenced in a study of T cells in Graves' hyperthyroidism and ophthalmopathy. RNA transcripts yielded amplified TCR beta CDR3 regions. First-round RT-PCR targeting the TCR CDR3 was performed with the HTBI primer set. TCRdb ran MiXCR on the multiplex PCR reads and lists one entry per CDR3 protein. The top ten hold approximately 15% of the sample, which has 730,000 or so distinct CDR3 sequences, 18% seen once. The sequencing sample was made of blood. The receptors were gathered from a woman aged 50 to 65 with Graves' hyperthyroidism that later progressed to Graves' ophthalmopathy.

This clonotype has ten or more counts. The genes are TRBV19 and TRBJ1-2; D is undetermined. V lost 4 bases to trimming and J lost 2 bases, with 11 bases between them. The CDR3 runs to 14 residues. Germline CDR1 reads LNHDA; CDR2 reads SQIVND (reference sequence). The CDR3 spells CASSTDGTNYGYTF. DNA of the CDR3: TGTGCCAGTAGTACGGACGGTACCAACTATGGCTACACCTTC.

The chain recombines TRBV5-5 with TRBJ2-5, with TRBD2 identical over 11 bases. V trimming: 2 bases; J trimming: 1 base; junction bases outside the gene matches: 1. The germline V gene encodes CDR1 SGHKS and CDR2 YYEKEE (reference sequence). The CDR3 sequence is 15 residues long. The CDR3 sequence: CASSLLAGAQETQYF. CDR3 coding DNA: TGTGCCAGCAGCTTACTAGCGGGGGCCCAAGAGACCCAGTACTTC.

This clonotype has at least ten counts. The CDR3 sequence is CASSSRQTHTDTQYF. DNA for the CDR3: TGTGCCAGCAGCTCCCGACAAACCCACACAGATACGCAGTATTTT. This chain links TRBV13 with TRBJ2-3, with D uncertain. V was trimmed by 4 bases and J by 2 bases, leaving 13 bases between them. Germline values: CDR1 PRHDT, CDR2 FYEKMQ (reference sequence). CDR3 length: 15 residues.

This chain links TRBV6-1 with TRBJ2-7; a weak D match, TRBD1 (5 bases). V dropped 8 bases and J dropped 5 bases, with 10 bases sitting between them. The CDR3 is made up of 11 amino acids. The germline gives CDR1 MNHNS, CDR2 SASEGT. This chain's CDR3 is CASGVRDEQYF. In DNA, the CDR3 is TGTGCCAGCGGGGTCAGGGACGAGCAGTACTTC.

There are a few counts of this clonotype. The chain employs TRBV10-3 and TRBJ1-1; no clear D gene. This CDR3 region has 16 residues. Trimming cost V 4 bases and J 3 bases, with 18 bases left between them. Germline-derived CDR1 and CDR2 are ENHRY and SYGVKD. The CDR3 here is CAISGFFDTHHTEAFF. The CDR3 DNA reads TGTGCCATCAGTGGTTTCTTCGACACCCATCACACTGAAGCTTTCTTT.

This clonotype showed up just a few times. V is TRBV24-1 and J is TRBJ2-7; 11 bases fit TRBD1. CDR3 length: 15 residues. Germline V CDR1 and CDR2: KGHDR, SFDVKD. V trimming: 3 bases; J trimming: 3 bases; junction bases outside the gene matches: 3. The chain's CDR3 is CATSDPGQGVYEQYF. The CDR3 nucleotides read TGTGCCACCAGTGATCCGGGACAGGGGGTCTACGAGCAGTACTTC.

The chain links TRBV9 to TRBJ2-2; D ambiguous. CDR1 is SGDLS, CDR2 YYNGEE, per germline. This CDR3 comprises 14 residues. The ends were cut back, 2 bases at V and 5 bases at J, with 10 bases in the middle. In nucleotides, the CDR3 is TGTGCCAGCAGCGTTTCTCATCAAACCGGGGAGCTGTTTTTT. It is translated as CASSVSHQTGELFF. The full variable domain, in which reference TRBV9 and TRBJ2-2 provide the parts outside the CDR3, is DSGVTQTPKHLITATGQRVTLRCSPRSGDLSVYWYQQSLDQGLQFLIQYYNGEERAKGNILERFSAQQFPDLHSELNLSSLELGDSALYFCASSVSHQTGELFFGEGSRLTVL.

J is TRBJ2-3 and V is TRBV5-1; weak D call: TRBD1 (5 bases). The CDR3 has 15 amino acids. V was pared by 6 bases and J by 1 base, with 15 bases between. CDR1 and CDR2 (germline): SGHRS, YFSETQ. In nucleotides, the CDR3 is TGCGCCAGCAACTCGGACACATCCCGCACAGATACGCAGTATTTT. Translated, it gives CASNSDTSRTDTQYF.

The chain joins TRBV5-1 to TRBJ2-5; 9 nucleotides line up with TRBD2. The CDR3 loop spans 15 amino acids. The V segment lost 2 bases and the J segment 4 bases; nucleotides outside the gene matches: 6. Germline V gene lookup returns CDR1 SGHRS and CDR2 YFSETQ. The CDR3 protein is CASSLSTSGGETQYF. CDR3 bases: TGCGCCAGCAGCTTATCGACTAGCGGAGGAGAGACCCAGTACTTC.

This chain connects TRBV11-2 to TRBJ1-2; a weak D match, TRBD1 (6 bases). Trimming stripped 2 bases from V and 2 bases from J, with 12 bases between. Germline values: CDR1 SGHAT, CDR2 FQNNGV. The CDR3 is made up of 15 amino acids. For the CDR3, the DNA is TGTGCCAGCAGCTTATTTCCAGGGGAGAACTATGGCTACACCTTC. It translates to CASSLFPGENYGYTF.

Here the CDR3 reads CASRVAAAGNQPQHF. CDR3 DNA sequence: TGTGCCAGCAGAGTCGCAGCGGCGGGCAATCAGCCCCAGCATTTT. The chain has TRBV27 and TRBJ1-5; no definite D call. From germline, CDR1 is MNHEY and CDR2 SMNVEV (reference sequence). The CDR3 is made up of 15 amino acids. V lost 6 bases and J lost 2, with 14 bases in between.

This clonotype showed up just once. V is TRBV14 and J is TRBJ1-1, with D unresolved. CDR3 length equals 15 residues. CDR1 is SGHDN, CDR2 FVKESK, per germline. Between the trimmed V and J ends, which lost 0 bases and 11 bases, there was a span of 19 bases. The DNA of the CDR3 is TGTGCCAGCAGCCAAGATAACCAACATCCTCTGGAGGCTTTCTTT. Encoded protein: CASSQDNQHPLEAFF.

The chain links TRBV3-1 to TRBJ2-2; D might be TRBD1 (5 bases). Germline CDR1 is LGHDT and CDR2 is YNNKEL (reference sequence). The CDR3 is 15 residues long. The V and J ends lost 5 bases and 2 bases respectively, with 12 bases between them. The CDR3 reads CASSERQGNTGELFF. CDR3 coding DNA: TGTGCCAGCAGCGAAAGGCAGGGTAACACCGGGGAGCTGTTTTTT.

J is TRBJ1-5 and V is TRBV19, with D perhaps TRBD1 (6 bases). This CDR3 is 15 amino acids long. V lost 7 bases, J lost 6 bases, and 19 bases lay in between. The germline gives CDR1 LNHDA, CDR2 SQIVND (reference sequence). Written as DNA, the CDR3 is TGTGCCAGTATCGCAAAGAACAGGGTGGGTCAGCCCCAGCATTTT. Residues: CASIAKNRVGQPQHF. Full variable domain (rest looked up from reference TRBV19 and TRBJ1-5): DGGITQSPKYLFRKEGQNVTLSCEQNLNHDAMYWYRQDPGQGLRLIYYSQIVNDFQKGDIAEGYSVSREKKESFPLTVTSAQKNPTAFYLCASIAKNRVGQPQHFGDGTRLSIL.

This clonotype was seen a few times. J is TRBJ1-4 and V is TRBV20-1; D is perhaps TRBD1 (6 bases). The CDR3 runs to 13 residues. Trimming stripped 3 bases from V and 6 bases from J, with 11 bases between. Germline values: CDR1 DFQATT, CDR2 SNEGSKA (reference sequence). The CDR3 bases are TGCAGTGCTAGGGGGGGGCCGGATGAAAAACTGTTTTTT. Translating gives CSARGGPDEKLFF.

The chain links TRBV2 to TRBJ2-5, with unresolved D. The CDR3 spans 14 residues. Trimming pared 0 bases from V and 4 bases from J, leaving 9 bases between. Germline V lookup: CDR1 SNHLY, CDR2 FYNNEI. The CDR3 loop is CASSEAGSGETQYF. The CDR3 DNA is TGTGCCAGCAGTGAAGCGGGGTCCGGAGAGACCCAGTACTTC.

Details on this clonotype: A much larger clone sits a single nucleotide away, making a read error possible. The CDR3 carries no conserved terminal phenylalanine or tryptophan, so it likely arises from a read error. The chain is built from TRBV11-1 and TRBJ1-2; no reliable D call. This CDR3 has 16 amino acids. Looked up from germline, CDR1 is SGHAT and CDR2 is FQDESV (reference sequence). Trimming shortened V by 2 bases and J by 3 bases, and 16 bases separated the two germline ends. As DNA, the CDR3 is TGTGCCAGCAGCTTAAGCTCGCCAGCGGACGACTATGGCTACACCCTC. The encoded protein is CASSLSSPADDYGYTL.